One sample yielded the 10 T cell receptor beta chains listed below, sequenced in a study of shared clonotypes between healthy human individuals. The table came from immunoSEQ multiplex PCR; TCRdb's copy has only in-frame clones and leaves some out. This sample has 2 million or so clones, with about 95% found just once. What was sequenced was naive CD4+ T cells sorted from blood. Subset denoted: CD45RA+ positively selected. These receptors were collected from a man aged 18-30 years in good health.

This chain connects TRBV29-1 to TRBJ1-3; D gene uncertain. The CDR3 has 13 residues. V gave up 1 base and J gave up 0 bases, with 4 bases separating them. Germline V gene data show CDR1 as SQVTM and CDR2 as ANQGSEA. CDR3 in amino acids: CSVEGGSGNTIYF. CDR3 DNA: TGCAGCGTTGAAGGCGGCTCTGGAAACACCATATATTTT.

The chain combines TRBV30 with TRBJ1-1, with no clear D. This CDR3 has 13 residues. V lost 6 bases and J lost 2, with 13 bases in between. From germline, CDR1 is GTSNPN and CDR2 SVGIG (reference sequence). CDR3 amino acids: CACPNRGNTEAFF. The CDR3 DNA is TGTGCCTGCCCCAATCGAGGCAACACTGAAGCTTTCTTT.

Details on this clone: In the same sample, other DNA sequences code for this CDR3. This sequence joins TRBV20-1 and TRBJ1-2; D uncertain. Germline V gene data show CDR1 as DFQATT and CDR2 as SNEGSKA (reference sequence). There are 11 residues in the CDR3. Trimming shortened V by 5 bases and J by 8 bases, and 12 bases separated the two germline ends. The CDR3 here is CSAVEGGGYTF. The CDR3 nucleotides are TGCAGTGCTGTCGAAGGCGGCGGCTACACCTTC.

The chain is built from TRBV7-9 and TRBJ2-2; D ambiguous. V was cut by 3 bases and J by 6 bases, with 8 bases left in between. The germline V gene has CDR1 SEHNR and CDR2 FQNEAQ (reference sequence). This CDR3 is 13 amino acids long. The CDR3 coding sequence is TGTGCCAGCAGCTTTCCTTTTCCCGGGGAGCTGTTTTTT. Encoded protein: CASSFPFPGELFF.

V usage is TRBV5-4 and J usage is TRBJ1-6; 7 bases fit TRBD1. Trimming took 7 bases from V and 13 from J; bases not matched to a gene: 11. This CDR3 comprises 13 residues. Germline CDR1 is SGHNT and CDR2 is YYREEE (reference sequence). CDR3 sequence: CASAGQMGLPLHF. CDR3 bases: TGTGCCAGCGCGGGACAGATGGGGCTTCCCCTCCACTTT.

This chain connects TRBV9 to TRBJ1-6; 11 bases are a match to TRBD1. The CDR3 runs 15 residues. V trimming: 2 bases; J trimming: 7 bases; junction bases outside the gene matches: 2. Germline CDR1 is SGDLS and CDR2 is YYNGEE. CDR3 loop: CASSVRDRGNSPLHF. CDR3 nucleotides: TGTGCCAGCAGCGTCCGGGACAGGGGGAATTCACCCCTCCACTTT.

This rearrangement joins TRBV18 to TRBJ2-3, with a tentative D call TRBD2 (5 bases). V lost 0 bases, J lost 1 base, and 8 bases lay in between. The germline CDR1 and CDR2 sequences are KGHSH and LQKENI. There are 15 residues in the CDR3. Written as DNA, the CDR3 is TGTGCCAGCTCACCACCGAGTAGCGGCACAGATACGCAGTATTTT. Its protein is CASSPPSSGTDTQYF. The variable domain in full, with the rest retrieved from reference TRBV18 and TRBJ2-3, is NAGVMQNPRHLVRRRGQEARLRCSPMKGHSHVYWYRQLPEEGLKFMVYLQKENIIDESGMPKERFSAEFPKEGPSILRIQQVVRGDSAAYFCASSPPSSGTDTQYFGPGTRLTVL.

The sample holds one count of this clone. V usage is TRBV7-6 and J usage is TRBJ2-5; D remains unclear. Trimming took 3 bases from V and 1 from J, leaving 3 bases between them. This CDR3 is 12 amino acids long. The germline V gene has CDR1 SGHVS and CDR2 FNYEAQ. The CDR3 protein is CASSFIQETQYF. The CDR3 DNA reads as TGTGCCAGCAGCTTTATCCAAGAGACCCAGTACTTC.

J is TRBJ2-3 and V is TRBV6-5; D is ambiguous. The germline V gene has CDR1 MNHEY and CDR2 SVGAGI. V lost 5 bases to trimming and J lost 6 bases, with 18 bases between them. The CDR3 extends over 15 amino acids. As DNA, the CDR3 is TGTGCCAGCAGTGTATCGGCAACCACATGGGATACGCAGTATTTT. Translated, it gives CASSVSATTWDTQYF.

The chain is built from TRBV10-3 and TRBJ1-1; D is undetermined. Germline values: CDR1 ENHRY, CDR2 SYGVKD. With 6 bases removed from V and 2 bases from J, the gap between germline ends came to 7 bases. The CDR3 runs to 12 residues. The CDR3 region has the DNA TGTGCCATCAGGGCAACAAACACTGAAGCTTTCTTT. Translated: CAIRATNTEAFF.